The 11 T cell receptor beta chains below come from one sample, sequenced in a study of T cell clonality in common variable immunodeficiency. Generated by immunoSEQ multiplex PCR, the TCRdb table keeps only in-frame clones and is missing some. The data show approximately 44,000 clones, none appearing only once, with over 9.5% held by the ten largest. Source material: peripheral blood mononuclear cells. These receptors originate from a person aged 18 to 70 in good health.

In its sample, this clone was seen many times. The read ends 3 residues shy of where the CDR3 ends; the end is completed using the germline J gene. The chain employs TRBV19 and TRBJ1-2; D might be TRBD1 (5 bases). Trimming left V 6 bases short and J 4 bases short, with 12 bases between. Germline V CDR1 and CDR2: LNHDA, SQIVND (reference sequence). The CDR3 sequence is 13 residues long. The CDR3 is CASRPTEFYGYTF. The CDR3 DNA, read in part, is TGTGCCAGTAGACCGACAGAGTTCTATGGC.

This clone was picked up many times. The CDR3 end lies 3 residues beyond the end of the read and is filled in from the germline J gene. This sequence joins TRBV20-1 and TRBJ1-5, with D possibly matching TRBD1 (6 bases). CDR3 length: 15 amino acids. V was pared by 1 base and J by 3 bases, with 13 bases between. Germline V gene sequence: CDR1 DFQATT, CDR2 SNEGSKA (reference sequence). CDR3 DNA, as far as it was read: TGCAGTGCTAGAGCGGCACAGGGCGACAATCAGCCC. This encodes CSARAAQGDNQP. The entire CDR3 reads CSARAAQGDNQPQHF.

The sample holds many counts of this clone. The read ends 3 residues shy of where the CDR3 ends; the end is completed using the germline J gene. The J gene is TRBJ1-6, the V gene TRBV10-3; D might be TRBD1 (6 bases). The length of the CDR3 is 14 residues. V was shortened by 7 bases and J by 5 bases, with 12 bases between the two germline ends. The germline CDR1 and CDR2 sequences are ENHRY and SYGVKD. CDR3 in amino acids: CAINGAGDNSPLHF. The CDR3 bases that were read are TGTGCCATCAACGGGGCAGGGGATAATTCACCC.

This clone appeared many times. The missing CDR3 end, 3 residues past where the read stops, is filled in from the germline J gene. The chain is built from TRBV19 and TRBJ2-7; 7 nucleotides align to TRBD2. The CDR3 is 16 amino acids. Per germline, CDR1 LNHDA and CDR2 SQIVND (reference sequence). V dropped 0 bases and J dropped 0; count of bases not matched to a gene: 5. The CDR3 here is CASSIDAGVSSYEQYF. The DNA read from the CDR3 is TGTGCCAGTAGTATAGATGCGGGAGTGAGCTCCTACGAG.

This clone was seen at least ten times. The missing CDR3 end, 3 residues past where the read stops, is filled in from the germline J gene. The chain is built from TRBV7-2 and TRBJ2-3; TRBD2 matches 12 bases. The CDR3 totals 17 residues. Trimming took 0 bases from V and 4 from J; bases not matched to a gene: 5. Germline V CDR1 and CDR2: SGHTA, FQGNSA. CDR3 bases read: TGTGCCAGCAGCTTAGCGGCTAGCGGGGGGGCTGCAGATACG. Translating gives CASSLAASGGAADT. The whole CDR3 protein reads CASSLAASGGAADTQYF.

In this sample, this clone turned up many times. Sequencing ends 3 residues short of the CDR3 end; the germline J gene provides the rest. V usage is TRBV7-6 and J usage is TRBJ2-3; TRBD2 matches at 12 bases. The CDR3 sequence is 16 residues long. V dropped 1 base and J dropped 3; count of bases not matched to a gene: 2. Germline V gene data show CDR1 as SGHVS and CDR2 as FNYEAQ. The CDR3 is CASSLGLAGGTDTQYF. The CDR3 bases that were read are TGTGCCAGCAGCTTAGGGCTAGCGGGAGGGACAGATACG.

This clone was recorded at least ten times. The read ends 3 residues shy of where the CDR3 ends; the end is completed using the germline J gene. This chain links TRBV20-1 with TRBJ2-1; 11 bases line up with TRBD2. Germline values: CDR1 DFQATT, CDR2 SNEGSKA (reference sequence). J gave up 1 base and V 0 bases, and 17 bases lay outside the gene matches. The CDR3 runs 21 residues. The covered CDR3 bases are TGCAGTGCTAGAGATAGCAGGAAGGAACTAGCGGGAGTGAGGTCCTACAATGAG. This codes for CSARDSRKELAGVRSYNE. The CDR3, in full, reads CSARDSRKELAGVRSYNEQFF.

This clone was counted ten times or more. The read finishes 3 residues shy of the CDR3 end, and the germline J gene is used to complete it. The chain uses TRBV5-6 and TRBJ1-2; 9 positions match TRBD1. Germline CDR1 is SGHDT and CDR2 is YYEEEE. The V segment lost 0 bases and the J segment 7 bases; nucleotides outside the gene matches: 1. The CDR3 covers 13 residues. CDR3 sequence: CASSLGQGVGYTF. CDR3 bases read: TGTGCCAGCAGCTTGGGACAGGGGGTTGGC.

This clone was seen at least ten times. Read coverage stops 3 residues before the CDR3 terminus; the germline J gene supplies the remainder. The J gene is TRBJ1-1, the V gene TRBV5-5, with D uncertain. Germline lookup yields CDR1 SGHKS and CDR2 YYEKEE (reference sequence). V was trimmed by 0 bases and J by 4 bases, leaving 7 bases between them. CDR3 length: 13 amino acids. This CDR3 is CASSLVGITEAFF. The part of the CDR3 DNA that was read is TGTGCCAGCAGCTTGGTGGGCATCACTGAA. Full variable domain (missing parts from reference TRBV5-5 and TRBJ1-1): DAGVTQSPTHLIKTRGQQVTLRCSPISGHKSVSWYQQVLGQGPQFIFQYYEKEERGRGNFPDRFSARQFPNYSSELNVNALLLGDSALYLCASSLVGITEAFFGQGTRLTVV.

This clone has ten or more counts. With the read ending 3 residues before the CDR3 end, the germline J gene is used to fill in that end. The chain employs TRBV19 and TRBJ2-7; D is perhaps TRBD2 (6 bases). This CDR3 has 14 amino acids. The V gene lost 2 bases and the J gene lost 4 bases, with 12 bases spanning the gap. Germline-derived CDR1 and CDR2 are LNHDA and SQIVND (reference sequence). Partial CDR3 DNA: TGTGCCAGTAGTATAACGGGAGCGGTTTACGAG. Its protein product is CASSITGAVYE. The CDR3 reads in full as CASSITGAVYEQYF. The full variable domain, in which reference TRBV19 and TRBJ2-7 provide the parts outside the CDR3, is DGGITQSPKYLFRKEGQNVTLSCEQNLNHDAMYWYRQDPGQGLRLIYYSQIVNDFQKGDIAEGYSVSREKKESFPLTVTSAQKNPTAFYLCASSITGAVYEQYFGPGTRLTVT.

Ten or more counts support this clone. The read is 3 residues too short to cover the CDR3 end, so that end is filled in from the germline J gene. V gene TRBV5-4 combines with J gene TRBJ2-5; 8 bases match TRBD2. CDR1 and CDR2 from the germline V gene are SGHNT and YYREEE (reference sequence). The CDR3 is 14 residues long. Trimming at V came to 4 bases and at J to 0 bases, leaving 2 bases not matched to a gene. CDR3 bases read: TGTGCCAGCAGCCGAGCGGGGGACCAAGAGACC. This codes for CASSRAGDQET. The full CDR3 is CASSRAGDQETQYF.